Presented here are 30 T cell receptor beta chains from one specimen sequenced in a study of a mutant IDH1 vaccine in newly diagnosed glioma. The antigens these receptors bind are not known. The time point denotes: week 35, safety follow-up. Each dose of the vaccine consisted of 300 ug of mutant IDH1 20-mer peptide, with topical imiquimod. Clones were read by immunoSEQ multiplex PCR, and TCRdb kept only the in-frame ones, dropping some. The data contain 45,000 to 60,000 clones, more than 70% of them seen just once; the ten biggest clones take up around 6%. The material sequenced was PBMCs, taken from a glioma patient whose treatment included an IDH1 peptide vaccine. These receptors all stem from a woman in her thirties or forties with glioma.

J is TRBJ1-1 and V is TRBV6-5, with D possibly TRBD1 on 5 matching bases. This CDR3 is 12 amino acids long. From germline, CDR1 is MNHEY and CDR2 SVGAGI. The V and J ends lost 6 bases and 7 bases respectively, with 12 bases between them. The CDR3 region is CASRSLRGEAFF. In DNA, the CDR3 is TGTGCCAGCAGGTCCCTTAGGGGTGAAGCTTTCTTT.

The chain has TRBV7-2 and TRBJ1-5; D is unresolved. The length of the CDR3 is 14 residues. The germline CDR1 and CDR2 sequences are SGHTA and FQGNSA. The V and J ends lost 5 bases and 4 bases respectively, with 12 bases between them. CDR3 region: CASSLTGGNQPQHF. In DNA form, the CDR3 reads TGTGCCAGCAGCCTTACGGGAGGTAATCAGCCCCAGCATTTT.

The rearrangement links TRBV11-3 to TRBJ2-2; 8 bases align to TRBD2. Unmatched junction bases numbered 7, after V lost 2 bases and J lost 5 bases. Germline V gene lookup returns CDR1 SGHNT and CDR2 YENEEA. This CDR3 region has 16 residues. The CDR3 DNA reads TGTGCCAGCAGCTTACGAGGCGGGAGGCGGACCGGGGAGCTGTTTTTT. This encodes CASSLRGGRRTGELFF.

V is TRBV18 and J is TRBJ1-1; D uncertain. The ends were cut back, 6 bases at V and 1 base at J, with 12 bases in the middle. The germline V gene has CDR1 KGHSH and CDR2 LQKENI. This CDR3 is 14 amino acids long. This chain's CDR3 is CASSPKSENTEAFF. CDR3 DNA: TGTGCCAGCTCCCCCAAGTCGGAGAACACTGAAGCTTTCTTT. The full variable domain, with the rest looked up from reference TRBV18 and TRBJ1-1, is NAGVMQNPRHLVRRRGQEARLRCSPMKGHSHVYWYRQLPEEGLKFMVYLQKENIIDESGMPKERFSAEFPKEGPSILRIQQVVRGDSAAYFCASSPKSENTEAFFGQGTRLTVV.

The V call is TRBV5-1, the J call TRBJ1-1, with D hard to call. The CDR3 consists of 12 residues. The germline V gene encodes CDR1 SGHRS and CDR2 YFSETQ. Trimming stripped 2 bases from V and 4 bases from J, with 6 bases between. The chain's CDR3 is CASSFGSTEAFF. The DNA of the CDR3 is TGCGCCAGCAGCTTCGGGAGCACTGAAGCTTTCTTT.

The chain is built from TRBV6-6 and TRBJ2-1, with 7 nucleotides matching TRBD2. V gave up 11 bases and J gave up 8 bases; unmatched junction bases: 9. CDR1 MNHNY and CDR2 SVGAGI come from the germline V gene (reference sequence). The CDR3 extends over 12 amino acids. Here the CDR3 reads CAALGGGDEQFF. The CDR3, as DNA: TGTGCCGCTCTTGGGGGGGGAGATGAGCAGTTCTTC.

V gene TRBV2 combines with J gene TRBJ2-5; 9 bases fit TRBD2. The V gene end was trimmed by 2 bases and the J gene end by 5 bases; junction bases not matched to a gene: 6. This CDR3 region has 15 residues. The germline CDR1 and CDR2 sequences are SNHLY and FYNNEI. CDR3 residues: CASSETGLAEETQYF. The CDR3 DNA reads as TGTGCCAGCAGTGAAACGGGACTAGCTGAGGAGACCCAGTACTTC.

Comment on this clone: Different DNA sequences within this sample yield the same CDR3. This chain links TRBV5-4 with TRBJ1-2; D is unresolved. CDR3 length: 12 residues. Germline V gives CDR1 SGHNT, CDR2 YYREEE (reference sequence). V lost 4 bases to trimming and J lost 4 bases, with 8 bases between them. Here the CDR3 DNA reads TGTGCCAGCAGCGGAGACCGCTATGGCTACACCTTC. It encodes CASSGDRYGYTF.

V and J are TRBV7-6 and TRBJ2-6; 11 bases agree with TRBD2. The CDR3 totals 18 residues. J lost 0 bases, V lost 5 bases, and 6 bases had no gene match. Germline CDR1 reads SGHVS; CDR2 reads FNYEAQ. The chain's CDR3 is CASSLETSGASGANVLTF. The CDR3 DNA is TGTGCCAGCAGCCTAGAGACTAGCGGGGCCTCTGGGGCCAACGTCCTGACTTTC. The full variable domain, in which reference TRBV7-6 and TRBJ2-6 provide the parts outside the CDR3, is GAGVSQSPRYKVTKRGQDVALRCDPISGHVSLYWYRQALGQGPEFLTYFNYEAQQDKSGLPNDRFSAERPEGSISTLTIQRTEQRDSAMYRCASSLETSGASGANVLTFGAGSRLTVL.

The chain links TRBV5-4 to TRBJ2-5, with 8 bases lining up with TRBD1. V lost 3 bases and J lost 3; bases outside the gene matches: 1. This CDR3 spans 13 amino acids. From germline, CDR1 is SGHNT and CDR2 YYREEE (reference sequence). The CDR3 DNA reads TGTGCCAGCAGCTACAGGGGGGAAGAGACCCAGTACTTC. Its protein product is CASSYRGEETQYF.

This chain joins TRBV5-1 and TRBJ1-3; tentatively, D is TRBD1 (5 bases). Germline assignment: CDR1 SGHRS and CDR2 YFSETQ. The CDR3 covers 15 residues. Trimming left V 0 bases short and J 4 bases short, with 11 bases between. The CDR3 region is CASSLDGTDGNTIYF. The CDR3 nucleotides are TGCGCCAGCAGCTTGGACGGGACGGACGGAAACACCATATATTTT.

The rearrangement joins TRBV7-9 to TRBJ1-1; 7 nucleotides agree with TRBD1. V dropped 2 bases and J dropped 5; count of bases not matched to a gene: 5. In germline, CDR1 is SEHNR, CDR2 FQNEAQ (reference sequence). This CDR3 has 14 residues. The CDR3 DNA follows: TGTGCCAGCAGCTTAACGACAGGGTCAACTGAAGCTTTCTTT. Protein sequence: CASSLTTGSTEAFF.

The chain uses TRBV28 and TRBJ1-1, with D unclear. The length of the CDR3 is 13 residues. Deletions cut 10 bases from V and 7 bases from J, with 19 bases between. From germline, CDR1 is MDHEN and CDR2 SYDVKM. As DNA, the CDR3 is TGTGCCATCACGGACGGCAATACTATTGAAGCTTTCTTT. It specifies CAITDGNTIEAFF.

This chain joins TRBV19 and TRBJ2-7; unclear D gene. V lost 3 bases to trimming and J lost 2 bases, with 11 bases between them. The CDR3 is 14 residues long. Germline CDR1 reads LNHDA; CDR2 reads SQIVND (reference sequence). CDR3 sequence (DNA): TGTGCCAGTAGTATCCCCGGGTTTGCCTACGAGCAGTACTTC. This gives the protein CASSIPGFAYEQYF.

The chain recombines TRBV4-1 with TRBJ2-1; the D gene is possibly TRBD1 (6 bases). CDR1 MGHRA and CDR2 YSYEKL come from the germline V gene. V was cut by 4 bases and J by 5 bases, with 18 bases left in between. This CDR3 spans 16 amino acids. The CDR3: CASSLQQGRLDNEQFF. DNA for the CDR3: TGCGCCAGCAGCCTACAACAGGGTAGGTTGGACAATGAGCAGTTCTTC.

CDR3 sequence (DNA): TGTGCCAGTAGTATTTCACTCACCTACGAGCAGTACTTC. Its protein is CASSISLTYEQYF. This chain joins TRBV19 and TRBJ2-7; no definite D call. V shed 3 bases and J shed 2 bases, with 8 bases lying between them. CDR3 length equals 13 residues. Per germline, CDR1 LNHDA and CDR2 SQIVND (reference sequence).

The chain joins TRBV18 to TRBJ2-3; 9 nucleotides align to TRBD1. Germline values: CDR1 KGHSH, CDR2 LQKENI. After removal of 3 bases from V and 3 bases from J, the junction contained 7 bases not matched to a gene. This CDR3 has 16 residues. In DNA, the CDR3 is TGTGCCAGCTCACCCTCTGGGACAGGGTCTACAGATACGCAGTATTTT. Translated, it gives CASSPSGTGSTDTQYF.

This rearrangement joins TRBV20-1 to TRBJ2-7; the D is unclear. The CDR3 extends over 11 amino acids. Germline loops: CDR1 DFQATT, CDR2 SNEGSKA (reference sequence). Trimming stripped 3 bases from V and 3 bases from J, with 6 bases between. The CDR3: CSASHGYEQYF. The CDR3 nucleotides are TGCAGTGCTAGTCACGGCTACGAGCAGTACTTC.

The chain couples TRBV27 to TRBJ1-1, with D unresolved. Trimming pared 2 bases from V and 4 bases from J, leaving 8 bases between. The germline CDR1 and CDR2 sequences are MNHEY and SMNVEV (reference sequence). The CDR3 spans 13 residues. CDR3 coding DNA: TGTGCCAGCAGTTTAATTGAGACCACTGAAGCTTTCTTT. This translates into CASSLIETTEAFF.

V usage is TRBV10-3 and J usage is TRBJ2-1, with D perhaps matching TRBD1 or TRBD2 (5 bases each). V gave up 1 base and J gave up 9 bases, with 16 bases separating them. This CDR3 comprises 15 residues. Germline V lookup: CDR1 ENHRY, CDR2 SYGVKD. The CDR3 region is CAISELGTSTTEQFF. CDR3 coding DNA: TGTGCCATCAGTGAGTTGGGGACCTCCACTACTGAGCAGTTCTTC.

The chain joins TRBV10-3 to TRBJ1-1; possibly TRBD1 for D (5 bases). V was clipped by 5 bases and J by 2 bases, with 9 bases between them. The CDR3 loop spans 13 amino acids. Germline V lookup: CDR1 ENHRY, CDR2 SYGVKD. This CDR3 is CAISLTGNTEAFF. DNA for the CDR3: TGTGCCATCAGTCTCACAGGAAACACTGAAGCTTTCTTT.

This clone has a handful of counts. DNA for the CDR3: TGTGCCAGCAGTGACTTGGAGAACACTGAAGCTTTCTTT. Its protein product is CASSDLENTEAFF. The chain is built from TRBV6-4 and TRBJ1-1; D not certain. The CDR3 totals 13 residues. The ends were cut back, 1 base at V and 1 base at J, with 4 bases in the middle. Per the germline V gene, CDR1 is MRHNA and CDR2 is SNTAGT.

For the CDR3, the DNA is TGTGCCAGCGGGCCCAGGGGAAGGGGCACTGAAGCTTTCTTT. It encodes CASGPRGRGTEAFF. The V call is TRBV6-5, the J call TRBJ1-1; D might be TRBD1 (6 bases). Germline loops: CDR1 MNHEY, CDR2 SVGAGI. This CDR3 spans 14 amino acids. V was clipped by 8 bases and J by 4 bases, with 17 bases between them.

This chain connects TRBV19 to TRBJ1-5; no firm D call. The V gene lost 5 bases and the J gene lost 0 bases, with 11 bases spanning the gap. CDR3 length: 15 amino acids. In germline, CDR1 is LNHDA, CDR2 SQIVND (reference sequence). The CDR3 coding sequence is TGTGCCAGTAGTTATGACGTTGATAGCAATCAGCCCCAGCATTTT. Its protein product is CASSYDVDSNQPQHF.

This CDR3 reads CASSLLSVMNTEAFF. The CDR3 DNA reads TGTGCCAGCAGCTTACTCTCAGTCATGAACACTGAAGCTTTCTTT. The chain is built from TRBV7-2 and TRBJ1-1, with D uncertain. The CDR3 loop spans 15 amino acids. Germline-derived CDR1 and CDR2 are SGHTA and FQGNSA. Trimming left V 2 bases short and J 0 bases short, with 10 bases between.

V and J are TRBV5-1 and TRBJ1-1; D unresolved. The ends were cut back, 2 bases at V and 0 bases at J, with 11 bases in the middle. The CDR3 consists of 15 residues. CDR1 is SGHRS, CDR2 YFSETQ, per germline. DNA of the CDR3: TGCGCCAGCAGCTTAGTCTTCGGCATGAACACTGAAGCTTTCTTT. Its translation is CASSLVFGMNTEAFF.

This clone was picked up a small number of times. In DNA form, the CDR3 reads TGCGCCAGCAGAAGACAGGGAACTAATGAAAAACTGTTTTTT. Translating it yields CASRRQGTNEKLFF. The chain combines TRBV10-2 with TRBJ1-4, with 7 bases fitting TRBD1. The CDR3 is 14 residues long. Germline V gene sequence: CDR1 WSHSY, CDR2 SAAADI. The J segment lost 1 base and the V segment lost 6 bases, leaving 2 bases of the junction unmatched.

The chain employs TRBV5-4 and TRBJ2-4, with 12 positions matching TRBD2. Germline V lookup: CDR1 SGHNT, CDR2 YYREEE (reference sequence). This CDR3 region has 16 residues. CDR3 DNA: TGTGCGACCCCCTGCCGACTAGCGGGGGACAAAAACATTCAGTACTTC. It translates to CATPCRLAGDKNIQYF.

The chain joins TRBV2 to TRBJ2-3, with 8 bases that match TRBD1. J gave up 3 bases and V 6 bases, and 5 bases lay outside the gene matches. Germline V lookup: CDR1 SNHLY, CDR2 FYNNEI. The CDR3 covers 14 residues. CDR3 sequence (DNA): TGTGCCAGCAGGGACAGGGCTGGAACAGATACGCAGTATTTT. Amino acid sequence: CASRDRAGTDTQYF.

Regarding this clone: At one of its ends the junction is not consistent with the germline gene, which may arise from a read error. This sequence joins TRBV7-2 and TRBJ1-1; D is perhaps TRBD1 (6 bases). The CDR3 runs to 13 residues. The germline gives CDR1 SGHTA, CDR2 FQGNSA. For the CDR3, the DNA is TGTGCCAGCAGCCTAGATGGGGGGGCTGAGGCTTTCTTT. It yields the protein CASSLDGGAEAFF.